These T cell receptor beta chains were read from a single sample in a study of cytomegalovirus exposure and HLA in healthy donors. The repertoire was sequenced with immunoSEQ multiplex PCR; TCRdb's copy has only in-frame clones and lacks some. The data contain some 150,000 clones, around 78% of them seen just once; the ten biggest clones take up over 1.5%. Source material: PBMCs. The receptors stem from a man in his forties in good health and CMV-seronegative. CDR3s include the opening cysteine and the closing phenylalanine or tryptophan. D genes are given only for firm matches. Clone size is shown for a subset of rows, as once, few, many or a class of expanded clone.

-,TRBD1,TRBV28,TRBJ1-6,TGTGCCAGCAGTTCACCCCCCCTGGGGGACAGCCATAATTCACCCCTCCACTTT,CASSSPPLGDSHNSPLHF
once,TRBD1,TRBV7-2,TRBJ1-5,TGTGCCAGCAGCCCTCGACAGGGGCATCAGCCCCAGCATTTT,CASSPRQGHQPQHF
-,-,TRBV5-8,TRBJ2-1,TGTGCCAGCAGCTTGAAGGGGTCTATTTACAATGAGCAGTTCTTC,CASSLKGSIYNEQFF
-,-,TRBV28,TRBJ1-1,TGTGCCAGCAGTCCCTGGGCCCCGAACACTGAAGCTTTCTTT,CASSPWAPNTEAFF
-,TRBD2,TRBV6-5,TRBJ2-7,TGTGCCAGCAGTTACCTACTAGCGGGAGCGGTCAACGAGCAGTACTTC,CASSYLLAGAVNEQYF
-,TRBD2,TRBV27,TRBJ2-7,TGTGCCAGCAGTTTGAGTAGCGGGCTGGCTTCCTACGAGCAGTACTTC,CASSLSSGLASYEQYF
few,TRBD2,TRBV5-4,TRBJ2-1,TGTGCCAGCAGCGTCGGGGGGGCTCAGGGCAATGAGCAGTTCTTC,CASSVGGAQGNEQFF
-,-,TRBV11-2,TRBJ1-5,TGTGCCAGCAGCCTGGGGCCAGAGGCGGGACAGCCCCAGCATTTT,CASSLGPEAGQPQHF
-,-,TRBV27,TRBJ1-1,TGTGCCAGCAGTTTTGGTGGGCAATTAAACACTGAAGCTTTCTTT,CASSFGGQLNTEAFF
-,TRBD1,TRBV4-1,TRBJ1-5,TGCGCCAGCAGCCTTCGGACAGGGGATCAGCCCCAGCATTTT,CASSLRTGDQPQHF
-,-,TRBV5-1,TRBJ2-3,TGCGCCAGCAGCTTCGGGGTTAGCACAGATACGCAGTATTTT,CASSFGVSTDTQYF
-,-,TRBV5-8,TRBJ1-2,TGTGCCAGCAGCTTAGGGTTCAGGGGCACAGGTGGCTACACCTTC,CASSLGFRGTGGYTF